One and the same sample provided the 4 T cell receptor beta chains below, sequenced in a study of human T cells and chemical hapten exposure. One entry per CDR3 protein, called by TCRdb with MiXCR from the RACE reads. Here the sample spans some 57,000 distinct CDR3 sequences, 7.5% to 10% being singletons. Time point given: patch test 2, 6 weeks after DPC sensitization. The treatment is: therapeutic diphenylcyclopropenone sensitization with weekly scalp DPC. Source: whole blood, taken in connection with sensitization to the hapten diphenylcyclopropenone (DPC). Receptors originate from a woman aged 50 to 60 with alopecia areata. Some clones in this sample may be carry-over from other donors' samples.

This chain connects TRBV2 to TRBJ2-5; D perhaps matches TRBD1 (6 bases). CDR1 and CDR2 (germline): SNHLY, FYNNEI. The germline V and J ends were trimmed by 10 bases and 3 bases, with 21 bases remaining between them. This CDR3 is 15 amino acids long. CDR3 nucleotides: TGTGCCATCTCCACCCCTGGCAGGGGCGAAGAGACCCAGTACTTC. Translating gives CAISTPGRGEETQYF.

In this sample, this clonotype turned up a few times. This rearrangement joins TRBV3-1 to TRBJ2-1; the match to TRBD1 covers 7 bases. The trim removed 4 bases at V and 2 bases at J, leaving 5 bases unmatched. CDR3 length: 15 amino acids. Germline V gene data show CDR1 as LGHDT and CDR2 as YNNKEL (reference sequence). CDR3 in DNA: TGTGCCAGCAGCCCCAGGGACAGCACCTACAATGAGCAGTTCTTC. This codes for CASSPRDSTYNEQFF.

This clonotype was counted only a few times. This chain links TRBV10-2 with TRBJ2-3; D not resolved. Germline loops: CDR1 WSHSY, CDR2 SAAADI. This CDR3 region has 16 residues. V lost 2 bases and J lost 2, with 14 bases in between. This CDR3 is CASSEGYLDFTDTQYF. CDR3 nucleotides: TGCGCCAGCAGTGAGGGGTATCTAGATTTCACAGATACGCAGTATTTT.

The chain combines TRBV6-4 with TRBJ2-3, with D hard to call. The V end lost 4 bases, the J end lost 2 bases, and 7 bases lay between the germline ends. CDR1 and CDR2 (germline): MRHNA, SNTAGT. The CDR3 length is 13 residues. The CDR3 DNA is TGTGCCAGCAGTGCAAGTCCCACAGATACGCAGTATTTT. It specifies CASSASPTDTQYF.